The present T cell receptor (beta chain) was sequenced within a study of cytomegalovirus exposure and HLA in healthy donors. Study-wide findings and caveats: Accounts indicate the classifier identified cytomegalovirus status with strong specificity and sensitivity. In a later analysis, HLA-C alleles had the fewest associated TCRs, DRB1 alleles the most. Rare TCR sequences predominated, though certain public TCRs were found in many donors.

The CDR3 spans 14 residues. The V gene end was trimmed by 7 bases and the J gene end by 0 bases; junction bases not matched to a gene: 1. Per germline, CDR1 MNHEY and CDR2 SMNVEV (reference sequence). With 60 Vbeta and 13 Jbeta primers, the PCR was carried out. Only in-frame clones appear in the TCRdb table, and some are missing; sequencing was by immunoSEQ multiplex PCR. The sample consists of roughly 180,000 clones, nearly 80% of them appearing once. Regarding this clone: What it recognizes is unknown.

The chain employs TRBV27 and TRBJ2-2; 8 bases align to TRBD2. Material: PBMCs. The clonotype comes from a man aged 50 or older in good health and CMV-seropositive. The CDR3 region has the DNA TGTGCCAGCAAGGGACTAGCGAACACCGGGGAGCTGTTTTTT. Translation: CASKGLANTGELFF.